This T cell receptor beta chain is from a study of cytomegalovirus exposure and HLA in healthy donors. Trimming took 0 bases from V and 4 from J, leaving 21 bases between them. The germline gives CDR1 GTSNPN, CDR2 SVGIG (reference sequence). This CDR3 is built from 17 residues. The PCR contained 60 Vbeta and 13 Jbeta primers. The protocol was immunoSEQ multiplex PCR, while the TCRdb copy is restricted to in-frame clones and leaves out a portion. Here the sample spans about 190,000 clones, approximately 80% being singletons. The chain carries TRBV30 and TRBJ1-2; D remains ambiguous. The sequence was collected from a boy aged 2 to 9 in good health and CMV-seronegative. Sequenced material: PBMCs. The CDR3 DNA reads as TGTGCCTGGAGTGTTCCTTTACAGCCGGACTCCCTCTATGGCTACACCTTC. This encodes CAWSVPLQPDSLYGYTF.